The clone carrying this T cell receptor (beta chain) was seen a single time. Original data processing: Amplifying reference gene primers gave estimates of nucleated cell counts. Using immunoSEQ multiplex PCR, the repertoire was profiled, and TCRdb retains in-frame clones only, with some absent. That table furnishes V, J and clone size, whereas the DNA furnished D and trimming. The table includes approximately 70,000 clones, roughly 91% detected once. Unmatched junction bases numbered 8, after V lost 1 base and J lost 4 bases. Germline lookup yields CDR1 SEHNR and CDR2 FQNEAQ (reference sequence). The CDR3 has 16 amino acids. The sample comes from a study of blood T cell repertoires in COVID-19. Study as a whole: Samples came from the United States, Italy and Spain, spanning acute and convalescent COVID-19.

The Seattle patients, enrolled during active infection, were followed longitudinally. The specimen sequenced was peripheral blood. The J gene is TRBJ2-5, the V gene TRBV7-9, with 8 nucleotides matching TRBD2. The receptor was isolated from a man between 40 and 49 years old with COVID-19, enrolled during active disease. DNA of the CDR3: TGTGCCAGCAGCTTAGGGAGCGGGGGACCTCTAGAGACCCAGTACTTC. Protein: CASSLGSGGPLETQYF.